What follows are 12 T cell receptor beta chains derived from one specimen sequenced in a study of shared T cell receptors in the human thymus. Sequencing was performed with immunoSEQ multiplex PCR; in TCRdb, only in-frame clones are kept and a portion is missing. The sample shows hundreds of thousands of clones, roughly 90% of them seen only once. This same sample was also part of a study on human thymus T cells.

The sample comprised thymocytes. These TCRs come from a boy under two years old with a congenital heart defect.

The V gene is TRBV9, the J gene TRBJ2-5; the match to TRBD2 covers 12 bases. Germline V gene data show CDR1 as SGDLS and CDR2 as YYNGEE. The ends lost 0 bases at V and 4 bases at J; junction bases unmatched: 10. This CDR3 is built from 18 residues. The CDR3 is CASSVALASGRAGETQYF. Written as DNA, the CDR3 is TGTGCCAGCAGCGTAGCTCTTGCTAGCGGGAGGGCGGGAGAGACCCAGTACTTC.

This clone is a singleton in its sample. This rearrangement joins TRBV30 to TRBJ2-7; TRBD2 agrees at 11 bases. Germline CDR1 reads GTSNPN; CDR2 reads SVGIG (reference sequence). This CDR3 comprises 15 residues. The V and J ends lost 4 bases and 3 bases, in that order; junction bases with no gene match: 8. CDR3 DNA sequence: TGTGCCTGGAAGTCGGCTAGCGGGAGGCTCTACGAGCAGTACTTC. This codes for CAWKSASGRLYEQYF.

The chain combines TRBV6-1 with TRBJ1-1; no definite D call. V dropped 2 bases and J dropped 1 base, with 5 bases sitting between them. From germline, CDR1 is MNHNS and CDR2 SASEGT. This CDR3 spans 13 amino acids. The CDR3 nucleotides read TGTGCCAGCAGTGAATCTCCGAACACTGAAGCTTTCTTT. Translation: CASSESPNTEAFF.

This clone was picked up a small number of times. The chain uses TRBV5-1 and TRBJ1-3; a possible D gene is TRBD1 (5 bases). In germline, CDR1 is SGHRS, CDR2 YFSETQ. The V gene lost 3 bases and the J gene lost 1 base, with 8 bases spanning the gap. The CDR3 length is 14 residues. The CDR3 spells CASSSGLSGNTIYF. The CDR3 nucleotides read TGCGCCAGCAGCTCGGGACTTTCTGGAAACACCATATATTTT.

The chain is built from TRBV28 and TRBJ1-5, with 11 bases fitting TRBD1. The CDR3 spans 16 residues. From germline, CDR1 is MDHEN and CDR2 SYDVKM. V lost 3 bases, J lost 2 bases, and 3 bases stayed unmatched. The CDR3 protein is CASSFRTGGGNQPQHF. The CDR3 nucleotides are TGTGCCAGCAGTTTCCGGACAGGGGGCGGCAATCAGCCCCAGCATTTT.

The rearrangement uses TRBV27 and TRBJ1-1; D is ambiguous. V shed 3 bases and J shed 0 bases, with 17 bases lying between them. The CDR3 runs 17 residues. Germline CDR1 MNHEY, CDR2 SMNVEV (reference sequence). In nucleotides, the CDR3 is TGTGCCAGCAGTTTGTCGAGACCGAGCAGGCTGAACACTGAAGCTTTCTTT. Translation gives CASSLSRPSRLNTEAFF.

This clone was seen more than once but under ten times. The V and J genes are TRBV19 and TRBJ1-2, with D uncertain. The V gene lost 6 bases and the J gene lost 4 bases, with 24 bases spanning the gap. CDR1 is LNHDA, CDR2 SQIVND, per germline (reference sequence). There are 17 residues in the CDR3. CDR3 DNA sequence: TGTGCCAGTAGCTTGGGAGCAAGAGGGCCTATGGCCTATGGCTACACCTTC. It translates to CASSLGARGPMAYGYTF.

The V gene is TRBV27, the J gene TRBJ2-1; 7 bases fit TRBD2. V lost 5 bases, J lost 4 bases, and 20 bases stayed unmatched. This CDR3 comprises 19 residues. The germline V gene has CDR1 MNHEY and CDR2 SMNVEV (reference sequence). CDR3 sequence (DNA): TGTGCCAGCAGTACCCCACGGGGACCAGCGGGGAAACCTTACAATGAGCAGTTCTTC. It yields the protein CASSTPRGPAGKPYNEQFF.

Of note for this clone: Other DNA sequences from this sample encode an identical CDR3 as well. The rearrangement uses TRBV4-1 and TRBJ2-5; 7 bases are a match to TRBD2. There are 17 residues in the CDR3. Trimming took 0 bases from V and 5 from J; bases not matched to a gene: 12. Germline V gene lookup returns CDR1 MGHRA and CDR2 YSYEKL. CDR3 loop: CASSQDRLAAYKETQYF. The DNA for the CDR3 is TGCGCCAGCAGCCAAGATCGGCTAGCGGCATATAAGGAGACCCAGTACTTC.

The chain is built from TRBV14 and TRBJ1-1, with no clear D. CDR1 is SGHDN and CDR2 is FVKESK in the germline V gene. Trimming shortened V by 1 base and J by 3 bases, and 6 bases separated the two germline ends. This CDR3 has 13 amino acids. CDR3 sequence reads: CASSQGEDTEAFF. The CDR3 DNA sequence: TGTGCCAGCAGCCAAGGAGAGGACACTGAAGCTTTCTTT. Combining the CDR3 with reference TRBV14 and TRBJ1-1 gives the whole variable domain EAGVTQFPSHSVIEKGQTVTLRCDPISGHDNLYWYRRVMGKEIKFLLHFVKESKQDESGMPNNRFLAERTGGTYSTLKVQPAELEDSGVYFCASSQGEDTEAFFGQGTRLTVV.

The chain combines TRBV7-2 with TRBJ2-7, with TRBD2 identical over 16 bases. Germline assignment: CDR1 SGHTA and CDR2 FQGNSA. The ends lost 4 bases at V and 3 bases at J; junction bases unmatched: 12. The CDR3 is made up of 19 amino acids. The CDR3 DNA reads TGTGCCAGCAGCTCAGAGGGACTAGCGGGAGGGCCTCCCCTCTACGAGCAGTACTTC. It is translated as CASSSEGLAGGPPLYEQYF.

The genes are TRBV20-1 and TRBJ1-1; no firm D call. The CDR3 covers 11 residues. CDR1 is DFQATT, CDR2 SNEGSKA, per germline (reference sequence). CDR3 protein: CTPVGVTEAFF. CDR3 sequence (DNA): TGCACCCCCGTGGGAGTCACTGAAGCTTTCTTT.